A single sample is the source of the 22 T cell receptor beta chains below, sequenced in a study of CD8 T cells in ankylosing spondylitis. TCRdb fed the 5' RACE reads into MiXCR, producing one record per CDR3 protein. The profile covers just over 150,000 distinct CDR3 sequences, with approximately 16% appearing a single time and about 7.8% taken by the ten largest. Sequences were obtained from blood, either unsorted or a sorted T cell fraction (not recorded which). Every receptor here comes from a male donor with ankylosing spondylitis or in good health (not recorded which).

This rearrangement joins TRBV5-4 to TRBJ2-3, with 12 bases matching TRBD2. The V gene end was trimmed by 3 bases and the J gene end by 6 bases; junction bases not matched to a gene: 5. CDR1 is SGHNT and CDR2 is YYREEE in the germline V gene (reference sequence). CDR3 size: 15 residues. CDR3 sequence (DNA): TGTGCCAGCAGCTCCAGACTAGCGGGAGCCGATACGCAGTATTTT. Its translation is CASSSRLAGADTQYF. The full variable domain, with the rest looked up from reference TRBV5-4 and TRBJ2-3, is ETGVTQSPTHLIKTRGQQVTLRCSSQSGHNTVSWYQQALGQGPQFIFQYYREEENGRGNFPPRFSGLQFPNYSSELNVNALELDDSALYLCASSSRLAGADTQYFGPGTRLTVL.

With regard to this clonotype: Germline is not matched at one junction end, which may reflect a read error. The chain joins TRBV10-3 to TRBJ2-7; perhaps TRBD2 as D (6 bases). The CDR3 is made up of 12 amino acids. The germline CDR1 and CDR2 sequences are ENHRY and SYGVKD. This CDR3 is CAIRESGGEQYF. In DNA, the CDR3 is TGTGCCATCAGGGAGTCCGGGGGCGAGCAGTACTTC.

CDR3 nucleotide sequence: TGTGCCAGCAGCTTGACAACTAGCGGGGGACTTAGCACAGATACGCAGTATTTT. Translated, it gives CASSLTTSGGLSTDTQYF. This chain joins TRBV5-4 and TRBJ2-3; TRBD2 matches 11 bases. Looked up from germline, CDR1 is SGHNT and CDR2 is YYREEE (reference sequence). With 1 base clipped from V and 0 bases from J, the junction kept 7 bases outside the gene matches. The CDR3 contains 18 residues.

The chain combines TRBV28 with TRBJ1-1, with D possibly being TRBD1 (6 bases). Deletions cut 5 bases from V and 4 bases from J, with 14 bases between. CDR1 is MDHEN, CDR2 SYDVKM, per germline. The CDR3 has 14 residues. In DNA form, the CDR3 reads TGTGCCAGCAGTCTGGACAGCCGGGGCACTGAAGCTTTCTTT. Amino acids: CASSLDSRGTEAFF.

In the case of this clonotype: One junction end disagrees with the germline gene, perhaps due to a read error. This chain links TRBV12-3 or TRBV12-4 with TRBJ1-5; the match to TRBD1 covers 8 bases. The CDR3 runs 13 residues. The CDR3 sequence: CSSSPGGSKPQHF. CDR3 DNA: TGTTCCAGCAGCCCAGGGGGCTCGAAGCCCCAGCATTTT.

This clonotype was seen only a few times. J is TRBJ2-7 and V is TRBV7-6; 9 nucleotides match TRBD1. V lost 5 bases to trimming and J lost 6 bases; unmatched junction nucleotides: 11. CDR1 and CDR2 from the germline V gene are SGHVS and FNYEAQ. The CDR3 is made up of 15 amino acids. The CDR3 bases are TGTGCCAGCAGCCCGCGAACCGGGACAGGGTCCGAGCAGTACTTC. This encodes CASSPRTGTGSEQYF.

The table lists this clonotype with a few counts. This rearrangement joins TRBV29-1 to TRBJ2-7; 9 bases match TRBD1. The V gene end was trimmed by 4 bases and the J gene end by 4 bases; junction bases not matched to a gene: 5. The CDR3 extends over 13 amino acids. Germline V gene lookup returns CDR1 SQVTM and CDR2 ANQGSEA. CDR3 region: CSVVGTGRYEQYF. DNA for the CDR3: TGCAGCGTTGTAGGGACAGGGCGGTACGAGCAGTACTTC.

This clonotype was counted a few times. The gene calls are TRBV20-1 and TRBJ1-3; D is perhaps TRBD1 (5 bases). The V end lost 6 bases, the J end lost 0 bases, and 27 bases lay between the germline ends. The CDR3 is 19 residues long. Germline V CDR1 and CDR2: DFQATT, SNEGSKA (reference sequence). CDR3 coding DNA: TGCAGTGCATATGGGGGTACCGGGCAGGCTACTACCTCTGGAAACACCATATATTTT. It codes for CSAYGGTGQATTSGNTIYF.

This chain joins TRBV24-1 and TRBJ2-1, with D hard to call. Germline loops: CDR1 KGHDR, CDR2 SFDVKD. V was cut by 3 bases and J by 9 bases, with 17 bases left in between. The CDR3 consists of 15 residues. The CDR3 DNA follows: TGTGCCACCAGTGATCCCCGGGTCCGCTCCGGTGAGCAGTTCTTC. This translates into CATSDPRVRSGEQFF.

A single count supports this clonotype. This sequence joins TRBV28 and TRBJ2-7; the D gene is possibly TRBD1 (5 bases). The CDR3 spans 13 residues. V was trimmed by 5 bases and J by 4 bases, leaving 12 bases between them. The germline CDR1 and CDR2 sequences are MDHEN and SYDVKM. The CDR3 loop is CASSTLDKYEQYF. The CDR3 bases are TGTGCCAGCAGTACCCTGGACAAGTACGAGCAGTACTTC.

In its sample, this clonotype was seen a few times. V usage is TRBV1 and J usage is TRBJ2-2. TRBV1 is shown as a pseudogene. CDR3 length: 14 amino acids. CDR3 amino acids: CTSSQGNTAGELFF. The CDR3 region has the DNA TGCACCAGCAGCCAGGGAAACACCGCCGGGGAGCTGTTTTTT.

This clonotype was counted between two and nine times. This chain joins TRBV2 and TRBJ2-3; 12 bases map to TRBD2. The ends lost 3 bases at V and 1 base at J; junction bases unmatched: 2. CDR3 length equals 16 residues. Germline V gives CDR1 SNHLY, CDR2 FYNNEI. The CDR3 DNA follows: TGTGCCAGCAGTGACCGACTAGCGGGAGGCACAGATACGCAGTATTTT. Its protein is CASSDRLAGGTDTQYF.

This clonotype was recorded only once. The chain has TRBV21-1 and TRBJ2-4. TRBV21-1 is a known pseudogene. The CDR3 covers 16 residues. The CDR3 DNA sequence: TGTGCCAGCAGCAAAGGGCCTGGCTCCGCCAAAAACATTCAGTACTTC. Protein: CASSKGPGSAKNIQYF.

The chain is built from TRBV6-6 and TRBJ2-7; 7 bases are shared with TRBD1. V dropped 5 bases and J dropped 3; count of bases not matched to a gene: 7. The CDR3 is 14 residues long. CDR1 is MNHNY and CDR2 is SVGAGI in the germline V gene (reference sequence). CDR3 residues: CASSRTTGNYEQYF. Written as DNA, the CDR3 is TGTGCCAGCAGTCGGACGACAGGGAACTACGAGCAGTACTTC.

Worth noting for this clonotype: A read error may be the cause here, since a much bigger clone is one base away. The chain is built from TRBV12-3 or TRBV12-4 and TRBJ2-5; D unresolved. This CDR3 has 11 amino acids. Between the trimmed V and J ends, which lost 4 bases and 5 bases, there was a span of 5 bases. The CDR3 here is CASSSMETQYF. In nucleotides, the CDR3 is TGTGCCAGCAGTTCCATGGAGACCCAGTACTTC.

This clonotype appeared a few times. The chain recombines TRBV5-1 with TRBJ1-1, with 8 bases lining up with TRBD1. Germline CDR1 and CDR2: SGHRS and YFSETQ. V shed 3 bases and J 4 bases; nucleotides not matched to a gene: 11. This CDR3 spans 16 amino acids. The CDR3 region has the DNA TGCGCCAGCAGCTCCGTTACAGGGGGGGCTAGCACTGAAGCTTTCTTT. Protein: CASSSVTGGASTEAFF. Complete variable domain (other parts from reference TRBV5-1 and TRBJ1-1): KAGVTQTPRYLIKTRGQQVTLSCSPISGHRSVSWYQQTPGQGLQFLFEYFSETQRNKGNFPGRFSGRQFSNSRSEMNVSTLELGDSALYLCASSSVTGGASTEAFFGQGTRLTVV.

The sample holds many counts of this clonotype. This chain links TRBV5-6 with TRBJ2-3, with D unclear. Deletions cut 5 bases from V and 0 bases from J, with 13 bases between. The CDR3 consists of 15 residues. CDR1 is SGHDT and CDR2 is YYEEEE in the germline V gene. CDR3 loop: CASSSITSSTDTQYF. The CDR3 DNA reads TGTGCCAGCAGTTCGATTACTTCTAGCACAGATACGCAGTATTTT.

This clonotype occurred many times. The chain couples TRBV20-1 to TRBJ2-7; no clear D. The ends were cut back, 3 bases at V and 3 bases at J, with 12 bases in the middle. Germline V gene data show CDR1 as DFQATT and CDR2 as SNEGSKA (reference sequence). CDR3 length: 13 residues. The CDR3, as DNA: TGCAGTGCTAGCCCGCGCTCCAACTACGAGCAGTACTTC. Residues: CSASPRSNYEQYF.

This clonotype was observed many times. V is TRBV5-6 and J is TRBJ2-2, with 7 bases fitting TRBD1. There are 17 residues in the CDR3. The J segment lost 5 bases and the V segment lost 0 bases, leaving 10 bases of the junction unmatched. Germline CDR1 SGHDT, CDR2 YYEEEE. DNA for the CDR3: TGTGCCAGCAGCTTGGCATTGACAGGGTTCGGGACCGGGGAGCTGTTTTTT. Its protein is CASSLALTGFGTGELFF.

V gene TRBV2 combines with J gene TRBJ1-3, with TRBD1 as a possible D gene (6 bases). The germline V gene has CDR1 SNHLY and CDR2 FYNNEI. The CDR3 extends over 15 amino acids. Deletions cut 3 bases from V and 2 bases from J, with 11 bases between. CDR3: CASSDPGEAGNTIYF. CDR3 sequence (DNA): TGTGCCAGCAGTGACCCAGGGGAGGCTGGAAACACCATATATTTT.

About this clonotype: At one end the junction does not follow the germline gene, possibly because of a read error. The CDR3 coding sequence is TGTGCCAGCAGCTTTCCTAGCGGGAGCAAAGATACGCAGTATTTT. The encoded protein is CASSFPSGSKDTQYF. This chain joins TRBV7-2 and TRBJ2-3; 10 bases agree with TRBD2. Per the germline V gene, CDR1 is SGHTA and CDR2 is FQGNSA. The CDR3 consists of 15 residues.

This clonotype came up a few times. The rearrangement uses TRBV7-3 and TRBJ2-1; 12 bases match TRBD2. V lost 2 bases and J lost 9; bases outside the gene matches: 5. The V gene's germline CDR1 is SGHTA and CDR2 FQGTGA. This CDR3 has 15 amino acids. The CDR3 sequence is CASSLGLAGMVEQFF. CDR3 DNA: TGTGCCAGCAGCTTAGGACTAGCGGGAATGGTTGAGCAGTTCTTC.